Listed below are T cell receptor beta chains from one sample, sequenced in a study of cytomegalovirus exposure and HLA in healthy donors. TCRdb's table, derived via immunoSEQ multiplex PCR, lists solely in-frame clones and lacks some. The table records 160,000 or so clones, roughly 88% of them present only once. The sequenced sample consisted of PBMCs. These receptor sequences come from a woman younger than 30 in good health and CMV-seronegative. Each CDR3 is given with its conserved first and last residue. A D gene is named only where the DNA matches it firmly. Not every row has a clone size; where given, it reads once, few, many or a size class.

>-|-|TRBV27|TRBJ1-4
TGTGCCAGCAGTCGGACATACTCTAATGAAAAACTGTTTTTT
CASSRTYSNEKLFF
>TRBD1|-|TRBV7-9|TRBJ2-3
TGTGCCAGCAGCCCGGGACAGGGAAACACAGATACGCAGTATTTT
CASSPGQGNTDTQYF
>-|once|TRBV29-1|TRBJ2-5
TGCAGCGTGGTCCCCTTTTCGGAGGGGGCTTACTTC
CSVVPFSEGAYF
>TRBD1|-|TRBV12-5|TRBJ1-1
TGTGCTAGTGGTTCCCACCTGGGACAGCGGTCCACTGAAGCTTTCTTT
CASGSHLGQRSTEAFF
>TRBD2|-|TRBV5-1|TRBJ2-2
TGCGCCAGCAGCTTGAGGGCTAGCGGGGAAAGCGGGGAGCTGTTTTTT
CASSLRASGESGELFF
>-|-|TRBV6-6|TRBJ1-2
TGTGCCAGCAGTTACGGGGGGAGGAACTATGGCTACACCTTC
CASSYGGRNYGYTF
>TRBD1|-|TRBV6-5|TRBJ1-2
TGTGCCAGCAGTCCGGGACAGGGCGGGGGCTACACCTTC
CASSPGQGGGYTF
>TRBD1|-|TRBV11-2|TRBJ2-3
TGTGCCAGCAAAGGGACAGGGATGGATACGCAGTATTTT
CASKGTGMDTQYF
>TRBD1|-|TRBV6-1|TRBJ1-2
TGTGCCAGCAGTGAAGTCGATTTAGGGGGCATTAACTATGGCTACACCTTC
CASSEVDLGGINYGYTF
>TRBD1|-|TRBV5-1|TRBJ2-2
TGCGCCAGCAGGGAACAGGGGCCCACCGGGGAGCTGTTTTTT
CASREQGPTGELFF
>-|-|TRBV7-9|TRBJ1-1
TGTGCCAGGTCCCCGATCCGGGACACTGAAGCTTTCTTT
CARSPIRDTEAFF
>-|-|TRBV5-1|TRBJ1-1
TGCGCCAGCAGCTTGAGCGGACGGCAGAACACTGAAGCTTTCTTT
CASSLSGRQNTEAFF
>-|-|TRBV7-9|TRBJ1-1
TGTTCCAGCAGAAGACCTCGGGATACTGAAGCTTTCTTT
CSSRRPRDTEAFF
>TRBD1|once|TRBV30|TRBJ1-1
TGTGCCTGGAGAAGACAGGGGATGAGTGAAGCTTTCTTT
CAWRRQGMSEAFF
>-|-|TRBV15|TRBJ2-2
TGTGCCACCGGGAGGTTCGCCGGGGAGCTGTTTTTT
CATGRFAGELFF
>-|-|TRBV25-1|TRBJ2-5
TGTGCCAGCAGTGAGACAGGGAGGCAAGAGACCCAGTACTTC
CASSETGRQETQYF
>TRBD1|-|TRBV6-5|TRBJ1-3
TGTGCCAGCAAAAGACAGGGCTCTGGAAACACCATATATTTT
CASKRQGSGNTIYF
>-|-|TRBV6-4|TRBJ2-1
TGTGCCAGCAGTGACGGCCAGGGGTACAATGAGCAGTTCTTC
CASSDGQGYNEQFF
>TRBD2|-|TRBV18|TRBJ2-4
TGTGCCAGCTCACCACCAGCGGGAGTAGCCAAAAACATTCAGTACTTC
CASSPPAGVAKNIQYF
>-|-|TRBV30|TRBJ2-2
TGTGCCTGGAGTGCCCCCAGGGGACGTACGAACACCGGGGAGCTGTTTTTT
CAWSAPRGRTNTGELFF
>-|-|TRBV5-4|TRBJ2-3
TGTGCCAGCCTGGCGCGGGGCGAGGCAGATACGCAGTATTTT
CASLARGEADTQYF
>-|-|TRBV7-8|TRBJ1-1
TGTGCCAGCAGCCCTAGGGATTTTCTCGGGGTCGCCCTCTCATTT
CASSPRDFLGVALSF
>TRBD1|once|TRBV6-4|TRBJ2-3
TGTGCCAGTCAATATCGGGACAGGGTCCCAAGCACAGATACGCAGTATTTT
CASQYRDRVPSTDTQYF
>TRBD1|-|TRBV6-1|TRBJ2-7
TGTGCCAGCAGAGCAGGACAGGCACTCACCTACGAGCAGTACTTC
CASRAGQALTYEQYF
>-|-|TRBV10-3|TRBJ2-7
TGTGCCATCCGGACCGGACGGGAGGAGCAGTACTTC
CAIRTGREEQYF
>TRBD2|-|TRBV11-3|TRBJ2-3
TGTGCCAGCAGCTTAACGTTGGTTCTAGCGGGGGGGCCACATACGCAGTATTTT
CASSLTLVLAGGPHTQYF
>-|-|TRBV19|TRBJ2-5
TGTGCCAGTAGTATAGTAGGGACACCGGGGGAGACCCAGTACTTC
CASSIVGTPGETQYF
>TRBD1|-|TRBV25-1|TRBJ1-6
TGTGCCAGCAGTGAATCAATGGACAGGACGAATTCACCCCTCCACTTT
CASSESMDRTNSPLHF
>TRBD1|-|TRBV5-1|TRBJ2-3
TGCGCCAGCAGCTTGTACGGGACAGGGGGGGCAGATACGCAGTATTTT
CASSLYGTGGADTQYF
>-|once|TRBV19|TRBJ1-4
TGTGCCAGTAGTATAGTAGCGGTTGGGGAAAAACTGTTTTTT
CASSIVAVGEKLFF
>TRBD2|-|TRBV4-1|TRBJ2-1
TGCGCCAGCAGCCAAGATGTTAGGAGCGGGGGGACCAATGAGCAGTTCTTC
CASSQDVRSGGTNEQFF
>TRBD1|-|TRBV7-8|TRBJ1-6
TGTGCCAGCAGCCGTCCCGGGACAGGGGGCCATACCTATAATTCACCCCTCCACTTT
CASSRPGTGGHTYNSPLHF
>-|-|TRBV4-1|TRBJ1-2
TGCGCCAGCAGCCAAGATTCGGCTCCCAGGGACTATGGCTACACCTTC
CASSQDSAPRDYGYTF
>TRBD2|-|TRBV18|TRBJ2-7
TGTGCCAGCTGGCCGGGGGGGCCGGCGAGCGAGCAGTACTTC
CASWPGGPASEQYF
>TRBD1|-|TRBV6-1|TRBJ2-7
TGTGCCAGCAGCGAGTCCGGGACAGGGACCTACGAGCAGTACTTC
CASSESGTGTYEQYF
>-|-|TRBV10-3|TRBJ1-1
TGTGCCATCAGTGATTTGGGAGGGAGGGTAAACACTGAAGCTTTCTTT
CAISDLGGRVNTEAFF
>TRBD1|once|TRBV19|TRBJ2-7
TGTGCCAGTAGTATAGTACATGGGACAGAGGCCTACGAGCAGTACTTC
CASSIVHGTEAYEQYF
>TRBD1|-|TRBV25-1|TRBJ2-7
TGTGCCAGCAGCCGACAGGGGCCCGAGCAGTACTTC
CASSRQGPEQYF
>-|once|TRBV18|TRBJ2-7
TGTGCCAGCTCACCACAGAACGGTGTTGGGCCCTACGAGCAGTACTTC
CASSPQNGVGPYEQYF
>-|-|TRBV28|TRBJ2-1
TGTGCCAGCAGTTTAAGGGGGGGTACTCTCAATGAGCAGTTCTTC
CASSLRGGTLNEQFF
>TRBD2|-|TRBV6-1|TRBJ2-5
TGTGCCAGCTTTCCTATGCTAGCGGGGGGAGAGACCCAGTACTTC
CASFPMLAGGETQYF
>-|-|TRBV5-1|TRBJ2-7
TGCGCCAGCAGCCCCGACCCGACAGTCCGCCCCTACGAGCAGTACTTC
CASSPDPTVRPYEQYF